The 10 T cell receptor beta chains below all came from one sample that was sequenced in a study of blood T cell repertoires in COVID-19. The table came from immunoSEQ multiplex PCR; TCRdb's copy has only in-frame clones and leaves some out. The sample carries more than 200,000 clones, 88% recorded once. Sequencing was performed on peripheral blood. The receptor set was obtained from a man aged 65 to 79 with acute or convalescent COVID-19.

This clone was observed a few times. The V call is TRBV5-6, the J call TRBJ1-4, with 9 bases fitting TRBD1. The J segment lost 2 bases and the V segment lost 4 bases, leaving 9 bases of the junction unmatched. The V gene's germline CDR1 is SGHDT and CDR2 YYEEEE. CDR3 length equals 17 residues. CDR3 amino acids: CASSEPGQGSTNEKLFF. The CDR3 DNA is TGTGCCAGCAGCGAACCGGGACAGGGCTCCACTAATGAAAAACTGTTTTTT.

The chain carries TRBV9 and TRBJ1-5; the D gene is possibly TRBD1 (5 bases). Germline V lookup: CDR1 SGDLS, CDR2 YYNGEE. CDR3 length equals 14 residues. The ends were cut back, 3 bases at V and 7 bases at J, with 14 bases in the middle. DNA for the CDR3: TGTGCCAGCAGCGGCCTGGGTGCAGGGCAGCCCCAGCATTTT. Its protein product is CASSGLGAGQPQHF. The entire variable domain, with the rest obtained from reference TRBV9 and TRBJ1-5, is as follows: DSGVTQTPKHLITATGQRVTLRCSPRSGDLSVYWYQQSLDQGLQFLIQYYNGEERAKGNILERFSAQQFPDLHSELNLSSLELGDSALYFCASSGLGAGQPQHFGDGTRLSIL.

The rearrangement uses TRBV7-6 and TRBJ2-1; 7 nucleotides agree with TRBD1. J gave up 7 bases and V 6 bases, and 15 bases lay outside the gene matches. CDR3 length equals 16 residues. Germline-derived CDR1 and CDR2 are SGHVS and FNYEAQ. The CDR3 DNA reads as TGTGCCAGCAGTACCCGGTGGGGCAGGGGGTTTAATGAGCAGTTCTTC. This sequence encodes CASSTRWGRGFNEQFF.

The chain joins TRBV21-1 to TRBJ2-7; the table's D call of TRBD1 was not tested on the DNA. TRBV21-1 is an annotated pseudogene. This CDR3 has 15 residues. The CDR3 DNA sequence: TGTGCCAGCAGTTCGACAGGGCCAACTTTCTACGAGCAGTACTTC. The encoded protein is CASSSTGPTFYEQYF.

The chain combines TRBV6-4 with TRBJ2-6; TRBD1 might be the D (6 bases). Per germline, CDR1 MRHNA and CDR2 SNTAGT. Trimming took off 7 bases at V and 0 bases at J, with 10 bases between the two ends. The CDR3 extends over 15 amino acids. The chain's CDR3 is CASMDRSSGANVLTF. The DNA of the CDR3 is TGTGCCAGCATGGACAGAAGCTCTGGGGCCAACGTCCTGACTTTC.

V is TRBV28 and J is TRBJ2-1; D is ambiguous. The CDR3 is 15 residues long. Germline-derived CDR1 and CDR2 are MDHEN and SYDVKM. Between the trimmed V and J ends, which lost 7 bases and 4 bases, there was a span of 17 bases. DNA of the CDR3: TGTGCCAGCATGGGTATAAGGCTCGGGTACAATGAGCAGTTCTTC. Translated, it gives CASMGIRLGYNEQFF.

The CDR3 sequence: CASTPLPRGRPDIQYF. The CDR3 DNA reads TGTGCCAGCACCCCTTTACCCAGGGGGCGCCCCGACATTCAGTACTTC. The V gene is TRBV2, the J gene TRBJ2-4, with 8 nucleotides matching TRBD1. The CDR3 extends over 16 amino acids. The germline CDR1 and CDR2 sequences are SNHLY and FYNNEI. With V trimmed by 7 bases and J by 8 bases, 16 bases remained unmatched.

This sequence joins TRBV12-3 or TRBV12-4 and TRBJ2-7; 8 nucleotides line up with TRBD1. CDR3 length: 12 amino acids. The J segment lost 6 bases and the V segment lost 9 bases, leaving 7 bases of the junction unmatched. The CDR3 DNA sequence: TGTGCCAGTGGAAAGACAGGGGTCGAGCAGTACTTC. Protein sequence: CASGKTGVEQYF.

The chain joins TRBV4-2 to TRBJ1-1; possible D gene TRBD1, 5 bases. Germline V gene sequence: CDR1 LGHNA, CDR2 YNFKEQ. Trimming removed 1 base from V and 3 bases from J, with 15 bases in between. This CDR3 has 16 residues. The CDR3 sequence is CASSQAVGRVDTEAFF. The DNA for the CDR3 is TGTGCCAGCAGCCAAGCTGTTGGCAGGGTAGACACTGAAGCTTTCTTT.

The rearrangement links TRBV7-2 to TRBJ1-5; 8 bases are shared with TRBD1. CDR3 size: 15 residues. CDR1 is SGHTA and CDR2 is FQGNSA in the germline V gene. V gave up 5 bases and J gave up 2 bases; unmatched junction bases: 5. The CDR3: CASSDGTGGNQPQHF. CDR3 in DNA: TGTGCCAGCAGCGACGGGACAGGTGGCAATCAGCCCCAGCATTTT.